Shown below are 13 T cell receptor beta chains from a single sample sequenced in a study of shared clonotypes between healthy human individuals. Assay used: immunoSEQ multiplex PCR; TCRdb lists only in-frame clones, some missing. The sample consists of around 1.6 million clones, approximately 98% of them appearing once. Sequences were obtained from naive CD4+ T cells sorted from blood. The sample's subset: CD45RA+ positively selected. Receptors were obtained from a man aged 25-45 years in good health.

The chain employs TRBV7-7 and TRBJ2-1; 8 bases agree with TRBD1. J lost 7 bases, V lost 5 bases, and 7 bases had no gene match. Germline CDR1 SSHAT, CDR2 FNYEAQ (reference sequence). This CDR3 is built from 14 residues. The CDR3 loop is CASSPDRGTNEQFF. CDR3 DNA: TGTGCCAGCAGCCCTGACAGGGGCACGAATGAGCAGTTCTTC. Filled out from reference TRBV7-7 and TRBJ2-1, the complete variable domain reads GAGVSQSPRYKVTKRGQDVTLRCDPISSHATLYWYQQALGQGPEFLTYFNYEAQPDKSGLPSDRFSAERPEGSISTLTIQRTEQRDSAMYRCASSPDRGTNEQFFGPGTRLTVL.

The chain combines TRBV27 with TRBJ2-1; D remains unclear. Germline lookup yields CDR1 MNHEY and CDR2 SMNVEV (reference sequence). Trimming took 1 base from V and 8 from J, leaving 12 bases between them. The CDR3 length is 14 residues. The CDR3 reads CASSLFLTGDEQFF. The CDR3, as DNA: TGTGCCAGCAGTTTATTTCTTACTGGAGATGAGCAGTTCTTC.

This rearrangement joins TRBV20-1 to TRBJ2-7; a weak D match, TRBD2 (6 bases). The CDR3 is 11 amino acids. The germline gives CDR1 DFQATT, CDR2 SNEGSKA (reference sequence). V was clipped by 0 bases and J by 10 bases, with 10 bases between them. The CDR3 spells CSARDKGTQYF. The CDR3 bases are TGCAGTGCTAGAGATAAGGGGACTCAGTACTTC.

V and J are TRBV6-4 and TRBJ2-3; 9 bases agree with TRBD1. Trimming removed 8 bases from V and 3 bases from J; junction bases left unmatched: 9. Germline V gene sequence: CDR1 MRHNA, CDR2 SNTAGT. The CDR3 is made up of 15 amino acids. In DNA, the CDR3 is TGTGCCAGCGCCCGCCGGGACAGGGCAACAGATACGCAGTATTTT. Translating it yields CASARRDRATDTQYF.

V is TRBV6-5 and J is TRBJ2-1; 11 bases are shared with TRBD1. Germline V gene sequence: CDR1 MNHEY, CDR2 SVGAGI. This CDR3 spans 14 amino acids. V trimming: 4 bases; J trimming: 7 bases; junction bases outside the gene matches: 3. The CDR3 loop reads CASSFGQGANEQFF. The CDR3 nucleotides are TGTGCCAGCAGTTTTGGACAGGGGGCGAATGAGCAGTTCTTC.

This sequence joins TRBV29-1 and TRBJ2-1; D might be TRBD2 (6 bases). The germline V and J ends were trimmed by 5 bases and 0 bases, with 11 bases remaining between them. This CDR3 contains 14 residues. CDR1 SQVTM and CDR2 ANQGSEA come from the germline V gene. As DNA, the CDR3 is TGCAGCGTTACCCCGACTAGCTCCTACAATGAGCAGTTCTTC. It yields the protein CSVTPTSSYNEQFF.

The chain combines TRBV5-1 with TRBJ2-1; D call uncertain. The CDR3 is 14 amino acids. Germline CDR1 SGHRS, CDR2 YFSETQ. Trimming shortened V by 5 bases and J by 9 bases, and 18 bases separated the two germline ends. CDR3 residues: CASSSIPGELEQFF. CDR3 in DNA: TGCGCCAGCAGTTCTATCCCTGGAGAGCTTGAGCAGTTCTTC.

V is TRBV7-9 and J is TRBJ1-2; D not resolved. CDR1 SEHNR and CDR2 FQNEAQ come from the germline V gene (reference sequence). This CDR3 is built from 13 residues. The V gene lost 5 bases and the J gene lost 4 bases, with 11 bases spanning the gap. CDR3: CASSPDPIYGYTF. CDR3 bases: TGTGCCAGCAGCCCAGACCCGATCTATGGCTACACCTTC.

In regard to this clone: Other DNA sequences within the sample encode an identical CDR3. V usage is TRBV5-1 and J usage is TRBJ1-1; the D is unclear. V was trimmed by 0 bases and J by 1 base, leaving 4 bases between them. The CDR3 extends over 13 amino acids. Germline values: CDR1 SGHRS, CDR2 YFSETQ. The CDR3 protein is CASSLERNTEAFF. CDR3 nucleotide sequence: TGCGCCAGCAGCTTGGAACGGAACACTGAAGCTTTCTTT.

The chain uses TRBV11-1 and TRBJ2-1; 7 nucleotides agree with TRBD1. Germline lookup yields CDR1 SGHAT and CDR2 FQDESV (reference sequence). CDR3 length: 16 amino acids. V gave up 4 bases and J gave up 6 bases; unmatched junction bases: 12. CDR3 region: CASSWGDREGINEQFF. In DNA form, the CDR3 reads TGTGCCAGCAGCTGGGGCGACAGGGAAGGGATCAATGAGCAGTTCTTC.

The chain links TRBV5-1 to TRBJ2-1, with D hard to call. This CDR3 region has 13 residues. With 0 bases removed from V and 6 bases from J, the gap between germline ends came to 7 bases. CDR1 SGHRS and CDR2 YFSETQ come from the germline V gene. The CDR3 sequence is CASSLVVSNEQFF. Written as DNA, the CDR3 is TGCGCCAGCAGCTTGGTTGTTAGCAATGAGCAGTTCTTC.

With regard to this clone: Its ends do not fully match the called genes, so a read error is possible. The V call is TRBV20-1, the J call TRBJ1-2; 10 nucleotides line up with TRBD1. This CDR3 is 11 amino acids long. In germline, CDR1 is DFQATT, CDR2 SNEGSKA (reference sequence). The CDR3 region has the DNA TGCAGTGCTACCTACACCGGGACAGGGGCGTTC. Translation gives CSATYTGTGAF.

V gene TRBV10-3 combines with J gene TRBJ2-1, with D possibly matching TRBD1 (6 bases). Germline lookup yields CDR1 ENHRY and CDR2 SYGVKD. The CDR3 covers 16 residues. Trimming cost V 0 bases and J 2 bases, with 11 bases left between them. Written as DNA, the CDR3 is TGTGCCATCAGTGAGTCGGGGACAAGGACCTACAATGAGCAGTTCTTC. It translates to CAISESGTRTYNEQFF.